One sample yielded the 7 T cell receptor beta chains listed below, sequenced in a study of healthy donors' naive CD4 and CD8 T cells. Starting from approximately 500 ng of total RNA, TCR libraries were made with linear amplification. Via MiXCR, TCRdb re-called the reads, giving one row per CDR3 protein. The sample shows approximately 180,000 distinct CDR3 sequences, around three quarters of them seen only once. Source material: naive CD4+ and CD8+ T cells sorted from blood, pooled from several donors. Receptor source: a pool of human donors in good health; the sample pools cells from several healthy donors.

This sequence joins TRBV5-1 and TRBJ2-3; D is ambiguous. The CDR3 has 14 residues. V was trimmed by 6 bases and J by 1 base, leaving 12 bases between them. The germline V gene encodes CDR1 SGHRS and CDR2 YFSETQ. The CDR3: CASTLGPGTDTQYF. The DNA of the CDR3 is TGCGCCAGCACACTGGGTCCAGGCACAGATACGCAGTATTTT.

This clonotype was picked up a small number of times. The J gene is TRBJ2-1, the V gene TRBV15, with D perhaps TRBD1 or TRBD2 (5 bases each). This CDR3 has 11 amino acids. Germline CDR1 is LNHNV and CDR2 is YYDKDF (reference sequence). V was shortened by 5 bases and J by 9 bases, with 8 bases between the two germline ends. CDR3 in DNA: TGTGCCACCAGCCTTGGGGGTGAGCAGTTCTTC. This translates into CATSLGGEQFF.

The rearrangement links TRBV27 to TRBJ2-1, with D tentatively TRBD2 (5 bases). CDR1 and CDR2 from the germline V gene are MNHEY and SMNVEV (reference sequence). Trimming left V 7 bases short and J 6 bases short, with 16 bases between. The CDR3 sequence is 14 residues long. CDR3 sequence (DNA): TGTGCCAGCAAGGATGAGGGAGTACCCAATGAGCAGTTCTTC. Translated: CASKDEGVPNEQFF.

The rearrangement uses TRBV30 and TRBJ2-5; D perhaps matches TRBD2 (5 bases). V lost 8 bases to trimming and J lost 4 bases, with 17 bases between them. This CDR3 spans 13 amino acids. From germline, CDR1 is GTSNPN and CDR2 SVGIG (reference sequence). The CDR3 protein is CAATPLGGETQYF. The DNA for the CDR3 is TGTGCCGCGACTCCCCTAGGAGGAGAGACCCAGTACTTC.

This clonotype has only a few counts. The rearrangement links TRBV6-2 or TRBV6-3 to TRBJ2-7; 11 bases are a match to TRBD1. The CDR3 extends over 14 amino acids. The V gene end was trimmed by 4 bases and the J gene end by 2 bases; junction bases not matched to a gene: 1. The germline V gene encodes CDR1 MNHEY and CDR2 SVGEGT. The DNA for the CDR3 is TGTGCCAGCAGTTGGGGACAGGGGGCCTACGAGCAGTACTTC. Residues: CASSWGQGAYEQYF.

This clonotype was observed a handful of times. This chain joins TRBV19 and TRBJ1-3; TRBD1 might be the D (5 bases). V was shortened by 7 bases and J by 2 bases, with 12 bases between the two germline ends. CDR1 is LNHDA, CDR2 SQIVND, per germline (reference sequence). The CDR3 is 14 residues long. The CDR3 region has the DNA TGTGCCAGTACTACCAGGGTGACTGGAAACACCATATATTTT. This translates into CASTTRVTGNTIYF.

The chain links TRBV29-1 to TRBJ2-1, with 9 bases that match TRBD2. CDR1 and CDR2 from the germline V gene are SQVTM and ANQGSEA. The CDR3 is made up of 14 amino acids. Trimming took 6 bases from V and 2 from J; bases not matched to a gene: 5. The CDR3 loop reads CSVSRTSAYNEQFF. CDR3 in DNA: TGCAGCGTGTCCCGGACTAGCGCCTACAATGAGCAGTTCTTC.